These T cell receptor beta chains were read from a single sample in a study of cytomegalovirus exposure and HLA in healthy donors. Measured with immunoSEQ multiplex PCR; TCRdb has only the in-frame clones, and not every one. The table lists about 210,000 clones, around 88% of them singletons. Sequencing was done on a sample of PBMCs. These receptors came from a man aged 40-55 years in good health and CMV-seropositive. Each CDR3 is given with its conserved first and last residue. A D gene is named only where the DNA matches it firmly. A clone size is listed for some rows: how often the clone was seen (once, few, many), or a class if it is expanded.

D: TRBD2; length: 16; V: TRBV7-2; J: TRBJ2-5; size: NA; CDR3: CASSPRTLAGAETQYF; DNA: TGTGCCAGCAGCCCCCGAACCCTAGCGGGAGCTGAGACCCAGTACTTC
D: TRBD2; length: 15; V: TRBV5-1; J: TRBJ2-7; size: NA; CDR3: CASSGGGLASGEQYF; DNA: TGCGCCAGCAGCGGCGGGGGTCTAGCGAGTGGAGAGCAGTACTTC
D: NA; length: 13; V: TRBV28; J: TRBJ1-1; size: NA; CDR3: CASSSYVSTEAFF; DNA: TGTGCCAGCAGTTCCTATGTGAGCACTGAAGCTTTCTTT
D: NA; length: 15; V: TRBV27; J: TRBJ1-5; size: NA; CDR3: CASSLGRSSNQPQHF; DNA: TGTGCCAGCAGTTTGGGTCGGAGTAGCAATCAGCCCCAGCATTTT
D: NA; length: 14; V: TRBV29-1; J: TRBJ1-2; size: NA; CDR3: CSVEVGGAVYGYTF; DNA: TGCAGCGTTGAAGTGGGGGGGGCCGTCTATGGCTACACCTTC
D: TRBD2; length: 14; V: TRBV9; J: TRBJ2-5; size: NA; CDR3: CASSVSGSGETQYF; DNA: TGTGCCAGCAGCGTAAGCGGGAGTGGGGAGACCCAGTACTTC
D: TRBD2; length: 15; V: TRBV7-9; J: TRBJ2-5; size: NA; CDR3: CASRLLAVPGETQYF; DNA: TGTGCCAGCAGGTTACTAGCGGTCCCTGGGGAGACCCAGTACTTC
D: TRBD2; length: 14; V: TRBV4-1; J: TRBJ2-7; size: NA; CDR3: CASSQVGRAAEQYF; DNA: TGCGCCAGCAGCCAAGTGGGGAGGGCAGCCGAGCAGTACTTC
D: TRBD2; length: 14; V: TRBV7-9; J: TRBJ2-2; size: NA; CDR3: CGGGPAANTGELFF; DNA: TGCGGGGGGGGGCCAGCGGCGAACACCGGGGAGCTGTTTTTT
D: NA; length: 12; V: TRBV13; J: TRBJ2-3; size: NA; CDR3: CASSLDRDTQYF; DNA: TGTGCCAGCAGCTTAGATCGGGATACGCAGTATTTT
D: TRBD2; length: 16; V: TRBV5-1; J: TRBJ2-2; size: NA; CDR3: CASSSLTSGNTGELFF; DNA: TGCGCCAGCAGCTCCTTGACTAGCGGGAACACCGGGGAGCTGTTTTTT
D: TRBD1; length: 13; V: TRBV2; J: TRBJ1-4; size: NA; CDR3: CASSIDREEKLFF; DNA: TGTGCCAGCAGTATTGACAGGGAGGAAAAACTGTTTTTT
D: TRBD2; length: 17; V: TRBV5-1; J: TRBJ2-3; size: once; CDR3: CASSSGTSLLSTDTQYF; DNA: TGCGCCAGCAGCTCCGGGACTAGCCTTCTAAGCACAGATACGCAGTATTTT
D: TRBD2; length: 21; V: TRBV7-8; J: TRBJ2-6; size: NA; CDR3: CASSLERVPSGRRSGANGLTF; DNA: TGTGCCAGCAGCTTAGAAAGGGTTCCTAGCGGGAGGCGCTCTGGGGCCAACGGCCTGACTTTC
D: TRBD2; length: 14; V: TRBV7-8; J: TRBJ2-1; size: NA; CDR3: CASSLAGVGNEQFF; DNA: TGTGCCAGCAGCCTGGCGGGAGTGGGCAATGAGCAGTTCTTC
D: NA; length: 12; V: TRBV1; J: TRBJ1-5; size: few; CDR3: CTTVGGNQPQHF; DNA: TGCACCACCGTAGGCGGGAATCAGCCCCAGCATTTT
D: TRBD1; length: 15; V: TRBV6-5; J: TRBJ1-2; size: NA; CDR3: CASRSPGTGDYGYTF; DNA: TGTGCCAGCAGGTCGCCCGGGACAGGAGACTATGGCTACACCTTC
D: NA; length: 14; V: TRBV7-2; J: TRBJ2-7; size: NA; CDR3: CASSSNRVSYEQYF; DNA: TGTGCCAGCAGCTCGAACAGGGTTTCCTACGAGCAGTACTTC
D: NA; length: 13; V: TRBV5-4; J: TRBJ1-1; size: NA; CDR3: CASSFQRGTEAFF; DNA: TGTGCCAGCAGCTTCCAGCGTGGAACTGAAGCTTTCTTT
D: NA; length: 13; V: TRBV7-8; J: TRBJ1-1; size: NA; CDR3: CASSVQENTEAFF; DNA: TGTGCCAGCAGCGTACAGGAGAACACTGAAGCTTTCTTT
D: TRBD2; length: 14; V: TRBV5-5; J: TRBJ2-1; size: NA; CDR3: CASSLGLAGTSQFF; DNA: TGTGCCAGCAGCCTTGGACTAGCGGGAACATCCCAGTTCTTC
D: NA; length: 18; V: TRBV12-1; J: TRBJ2-7; size: NA; CDR3: CASSFGGRSGREIYEQYF; DNA: TGTGCCAGCAGCTTTGGGGGCCGCTCGGGGCGGGAGATCTACGAGCAGTACTTC
D: TRBD1; length: 16; V: TRBV28; J: TRBJ1-5; size: NA; CDR3: CASRDPGQGNNQPQHF; DNA: TGTGCCAGCAGAGACCCGGGACAGGGAAACAATCAGCCCCAGCATTTT
D: NA; length: 15; V: TRBV28; J: TRBJ1-4; size: once; CDR3: CASSLGGASGEKLFF; DNA: TGTGCCAGCAGTTTAGGCGGGGCTAGTGGTGAAAAACTGTTTTTT
D: TRBD2; length: 15; V: TRBV28; J: TRBJ2-1; size: NA; CDR3: CASSLALAGRNEQFF; DNA: TGTGCCAGCAGTTTGGCACTAGCGGGTCGGAATGAGCAGTTCTTC
D: NA; length: 13; V: TRBV6-6; J: TRBJ1-1; size: NA; CDR3: CASRRQANTEAFF; DNA: TGTGCCAGCAGAAGACAGGCAAACACTGAAGCTTTCTTT
D: TRBD2; length: 16; V: TRBV7-2; J: TRBJ2-1; size: NA; CDR3: CASSLTGTSGNNEQFF; DNA: TGTGCCAGCAGCCTAACCGGGACTAGCGGCAACAATGAGCAGTTCTTC
D: NA; length: 13; V: TRBV28; J: TRBJ2-7; size: few; CDR3: CASTTGKGYEQYF; DNA: TGTGCCAGCACCACAGGGAAGGGCTACGAGCAGTACTTC